The 18 T cell receptor beta chains listed next were all sequenced from one sample in a study of blood T cell repertoires in COVID-19. Sequencing was performed with immunoSEQ multiplex PCR; in TCRdb, only in-frame clones are kept and a portion is missing. The data contain 200,000 or so clones, 85% of them singletons. The sequencing sample was made of peripheral blood. The receptors originated from a man between 60 and 70 years old with COVID-19, enrolled during active disease.

This clone was seen a single time. DNA of the CDR3: TGTGCCAGCAGCTCTCAGGGGACCTCCTATAATTCACCCCTCCACTTT. Translating gives CASSSQGTSYNSPLHF. The chain employs TRBV13 and TRBJ1-6, with D maybe TRBD1 (6 bases). Germline V gene lookup returns CDR1 PRHDT and CDR2 FYEKMQ (reference sequence). CDR3 length: 16 residues. The germline V and J ends were trimmed by 4 bases and 0 bases, with 10 bases remaining between them.

V and J are TRBV6-5 and TRBJ2-1; D may be TRBD2 (6 bases). Trimming removed 2 bases from V and 0 bases from J, with 8 bases in between. The CDR3 loop spans 15 amino acids. CDR1 is MNHEY, CDR2 SVGAGI, per germline. The CDR3 loop reads CASSYASASYNEQFF. Written as DNA, the CDR3 is TGTGCCAGCAGTTACGCTAGCGCCTCCTACAATGAGCAGTTCTTC.

The chain couples TRBV30 to TRBJ2-3; 9 bases fit TRBD2. Germline CDR1 reads GTSNPN; CDR2 reads SVGIG (reference sequence). The CDR3 consists of 16 residues. V lost 0 bases to trimming and J lost 4 bases; unmatched junction nucleotides: 8. Written as DNA, the CDR3 is TGTGCCTGGAGTGTGCAATTAGCGGGAGCAGCAGATACGCAGTATTTT. It translates to CAWSVQLAGAADTQYF.

This chain connects TRBV11-2 to TRBJ2-7, with 8 bases matching TRBD1. The trim removed 2 bases at V and 2 bases at J, leaving 8 bases unmatched. This CDR3 has 16 residues. The germline CDR1 and CDR2 sequences are SGHAT and FQNNGV. The CDR3 region is CASSLLGQAQAYEQYF. For the CDR3, the DNA is TGTGCCAGCAGCTTATTGGGACAGGCACAAGCCTACGAGCAGTACTTC.

This rearrangement joins TRBV18 to TRBJ1-2, with 9 bases fitting TRBD1. The germline V gene has CDR1 KGHSH and CDR2 LQKENI. The CDR3 spans 14 residues. With 6 bases clipped from V and 6 bases from J, the junction kept 8 bases outside the gene matches. The CDR3, as DNA: TGTGCCAGCTCCGGGACAGGGCGCTCTGATGGCTACACCTTC. Its protein product is CASSGTGRSDGYTF.

Turning to this clone: This same CDR3 is encoded by further DNA sequences in the sample. The chain couples TRBV5-6 to TRBJ1-4; D remains ambiguous. V lost 1 base, J lost 2 bases, and 3 bases lay in between. This CDR3 has 13 amino acids. CDR1 is SGHDT and CDR2 is YYEEEE in the germline V gene. This CDR3 reads CASSLPTNEKLFF. The CDR3 bases are TGTGCCAGCAGCTTGCCGACTAATGAAAAACTGTTTTTT.

The V and J genes are TRBV7-6 and TRBJ2-3; D not resolved. From germline, CDR1 is SGHVS and CDR2 FNYEAQ. The CDR3 runs to 16 residues. V lost 1 base, J lost 5 bases, and 16 bases lay in between. The CDR3 bases are TGTGCCAGCAGCTTAGGCCAATCTAGGTATATAGATACGCAGTATTTT. This encodes CASSLGQSRYIDTQYF.

The chain recombines TRBV14 with TRBJ1-1, with unresolved D. The CDR3 totals 14 residues. The V end lost 6 bases, the J end lost 4 bases, and 15 bases lay between the germline ends. Germline lookup yields CDR1 SGHDN and CDR2 FVKESK. In nucleotides, the CDR3 is TGTGCCAGCAGTGTCTTTAGCTCCGGCACTGAAGCTTTCTTT. Amino acids: CASSVFSSGTEAFF.

This clone came up once. The J gene is TRBJ2-2, the V gene TRBV5-8; D is perhaps TRBD1 (5 bases). Germline CDR1 is SGHTS and CDR2 is YDEGEE. The V end was cut by 4 bases, the J end by 7 bases, with 14 bases between. CDR3 length: 14 residues. The CDR3 sequence is CASSRSRVVGELFF. The CDR3 coding sequence is TGTGCCAGCAGCCGAAGCAGGGTGGTCGGGGAGCTGTTTTTT.

The rearrangement links TRBV6-5 to TRBJ1-2, with D unresolved. The V and J ends lost 5 bases and 0 bases respectively, with 10 bases between them. The CDR3 spans 14 residues. The germline CDR1 and CDR2 sequences are MNHEY and SVGAGI. CDR3 in DNA: TGTGCCAGCAGTCCCGGAGGGTCTAACTATGGCTACACCTTC. Protein product: CASSPGGSNYGYTF.

CDR3: CASAPTGQNQPQHF. The CDR3 nucleotides are TGTGCCAGTGCCCCGACAGGCCAGAATCAGCCCCAGCATTTT. J is TRBJ1-5 and V is TRBV19; possibly TRBD1 for D (6 bases). Trimming cost V 8 bases and J 4 bases, with 15 bases left between them. This CDR3 contains 14 residues. Germline loops: CDR1 LNHDA, CDR2 SQIVND (reference sequence).

This clone was observed once. The V and J genes are TRBV12-3 or TRBV12-4 and TRBJ1-2; D unclear. The CDR3 contains 13 residues. V gave up 5 bases and J gave up 4 bases, with 11 bases separating them. The chain's CDR3 is CASSPSPGYGYTF. CDR3 nucleotide sequence: TGTGCCAGCAGTCCCTCCCCAGGCTATGGCTACACCTTC.

CDR3 nucleotides: TGTGCCTGGAGTGTACGGGGTCCTGAGCAGTTCTTC. Protein sequence: CAWSVRGPEQFF. The V call is TRBV30, the J call TRBJ2-1; maybe TRBD2 (5 bases). The CDR3 length is 12 residues. V shed 0 bases and J shed 9 bases, with 9 bases lying between them. Germline assignment: CDR1 GTSNPN and CDR2 SVGIG (reference sequence).

V is TRBV6-2 or TRBV6-3 and J is TRBJ1-5; D call uncertain. Per germline, CDR1 MNHEY and CDR2 SVGEGT. This CDR3 region has 14 residues. The V and J ends lost 2 bases and 3 bases respectively, with 8 bases between them. The chain's CDR3 is CASSYGQYNQPQHF. CDR3 bases: TGTGCCAGCAGTTACGGCCAGTACAATCAGCCCCAGCATTTT.

The chain is built from TRBV5-5 and TRBJ1-6; 8 positions match TRBD1. With 2 bases clipped from V and 7 bases from J, the junction kept 5 bases outside the gene matches. There are 15 residues in the CDR3. Germline V gene data show CDR1 as SGHKS and CDR2 as YYEKEE (reference sequence). In DNA form, the CDR3 reads TGTGCCAGCAGCTTTGGACAGGGATTGAATTCACCCCTCCACTTT. As protein: CASSFGQGLNSPLHF.

This clone was picked up one time. The chain combines TRBV7-9 with TRBJ2-1; TRBD1 aligns across 9 bases. V gave up 3 bases and J gave up 12 bases; unmatched junction bases: 3. Germline values: CDR1 SEHNR, CDR2 FQNEAQ (reference sequence). The CDR3 sequence is 12 residues long. CDR3 loop: CASSFATGGQFF. The CDR3 DNA sequence: TGTGCCAGCAGCTTTGCGACAGGGGGGCAGTTCTTC.

The genes are TRBV5-6 and TRBJ2-5; 11 positions agree with TRBD2. The CDR3 spans 18 residues. Trimming at V came to 3 bases and at J to 3 bases, leaving 13 bases not matched to a gene. The germline CDR1 and CDR2 sequences are SGHDT and YYEEEE. The chain's CDR3 is CASSWGQGSGLAEETQYF. CDR3 coding DNA: TGTGCCAGCAGCTGGGGACAGGGCTCGGGACTAGCGGAAGAGACCCAGTACTTC.

V usage is TRBV5-1 and J usage is TRBJ2-7; D remains unclear. The germline V gene encodes CDR1 SGHRS and CDR2 YFSETQ. This CDR3 is built from 13 residues. V lost 3 bases to trimming and J lost 1 base, with 8 bases between them. The CDR3 DNA reads as TGCGCCAGCAGCTCCCCCGGGTCCTACGAGCAGTACTTC. Translated, it gives CASSSPGSYEQYF.